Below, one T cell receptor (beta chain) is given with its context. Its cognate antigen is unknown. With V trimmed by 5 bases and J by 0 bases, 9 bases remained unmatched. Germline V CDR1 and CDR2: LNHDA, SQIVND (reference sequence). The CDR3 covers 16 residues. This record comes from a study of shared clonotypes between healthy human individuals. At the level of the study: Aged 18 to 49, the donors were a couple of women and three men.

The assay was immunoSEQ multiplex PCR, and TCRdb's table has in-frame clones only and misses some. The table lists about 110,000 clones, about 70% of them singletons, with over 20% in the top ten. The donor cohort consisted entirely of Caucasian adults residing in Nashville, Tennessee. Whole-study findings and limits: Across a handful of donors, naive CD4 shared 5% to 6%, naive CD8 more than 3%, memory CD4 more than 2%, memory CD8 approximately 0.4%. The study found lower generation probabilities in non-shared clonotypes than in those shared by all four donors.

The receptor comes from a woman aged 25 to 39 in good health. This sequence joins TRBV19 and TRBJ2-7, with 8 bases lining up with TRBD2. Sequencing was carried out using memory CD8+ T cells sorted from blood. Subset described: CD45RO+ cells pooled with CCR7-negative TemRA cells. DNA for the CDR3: TGTGCCAGTAGTCCCCGGGAAGCGGGAGACTCCTACGAGCAGTACTTC. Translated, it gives CASSPREAGDSYEQYF.